One and the same sample provided the 25 T cell receptor beta chains below, sequenced in a study of CD8+ T cells in alopecia areata. It was cDNA, reverse transcribed from extracted RNA, that served as the sequencing template. The table came from immunoSEQ multiplex PCR; TCRdb's copy has only in-frame clones and leaves some out. The sample contains some 190,000 clones, approximately 49% of which appear only once. Treatment specified: oral pan-JAK inhibitor, 5-10 mg twice daily. Sequenced here: CD8+ T cells sorted from blood, sampled at approximately week 51, from a patient treated with tofacitinib. The receptor source for this set is a human donor with alopecia areata.

The chain links TRBV6-4 to TRBJ2-3, with 9 bases aligning to TRBD1. Trimming took 8 bases from V and 3 from J; bases not matched to a gene: 3. Germline V lookup: CDR1 MRHNA, CDR2 SNTAGT. CDR3 size: 13 residues. CDR3: CASRTGETDTQYF. CDR3 in DNA: TGTGCCAGCCGGACAGGGGAAACAGATACGCAGTATTTT.

In its sample, this clone was seen a few times. The chain links TRBV27 to TRBJ1-2; 7 nucleotides agree with TRBD1. The CDR3 has 14 amino acids. CDR1 MNHEY and CDR2 SMNVEV come from the germline V gene (reference sequence). The V gene end was trimmed by 5 bases and the J gene end by 3 bases; junction bases not matched to a gene: 6. The CDR3 spells CASSKEGAYYGYTF. DNA of the CDR3: TGTGCCAGCAGTAAGGAGGGGGCTTACTATGGCTACACCTTC.

The chain is built from TRBV30 and TRBJ1-1; D call uncertain. The CDR3 is made up of 12 amino acids. The germline V gene encodes CDR1 GTSNPN and CDR2 SVGIG (reference sequence). The germline V and J ends were trimmed by 0 bases and 5 bases, with 7 bases remaining between them. The CDR3 nucleotides read TGTGCCTGGAGTGTAACGGATACTGAAGCTTTCTTT. Translation: CAWSVTDTEAFF. The full variable domain, rest sourced from reference TRBV30 and TRBJ1-1, is SQTIHQWPATLVQPVGSPLSLECTVEGTSNPNLYWYRQAAGRGLQLLFYSVGIGQISSEVPQNLSASRPQDRQFILSSKKLLLSDSGFYLCAWSVTDTEAFFGQGTRLTVV.

V gene TRBV4-1 combines with J gene TRBJ1-6; D ambiguous. The CDR3 loop spans 14 amino acids. Germline-derived CDR1 and CDR2 are MGHRA and YSYEKL. The V and J ends lost 5 bases and 7 bases respectively, with 12 bases between them. The CDR3 region has the DNA TGCGCCAGCAGCAACCCCAACAGCAATTCACCCCTCCACTTT. It specifies CASSNPNSNSPLHF.

This clone was detected a few times. The V call is TRBV6-1, the J call TRBJ2-2; TRBD1 matches at 8 bases. V dropped 8 bases and J dropped 1; count of bases not matched to a gene: 3. Germline lookup yields CDR1 MNHNS and CDR2 SASEGT. CDR3 length: 14 amino acids. The CDR3, as DNA: TGTGCCAGCGGGGGACAGGAGAACACCGGGGAGCTGTTTTTT. This gives the protein CASGGQENTGELFF.

This clone has a handful of counts. The chain employs TRBV19 and TRBJ1-1; 8 bases align to TRBD1. The length of the CDR3 is 14 residues. V lost 5 bases and J lost 1; bases outside the gene matches: 3. Per the germline V gene, CDR1 is LNHDA and CDR2 is SQIVND (reference sequence). As DNA, the CDR3 is TGTGCCAGTAGTTTCGGACAGGGGAACACTGAAGCTTTCTTT. It is translated as CASSFGQGNTEAFF.

V is TRBV7-9 and J is TRBJ2-1, with D hard to call. The V gene lost 5 bases and the J gene lost 4 bases, with 15 bases spanning the gap. The CDR3 runs 15 residues. Germline CDR1 reads SEHNR; CDR2 reads FQNEAQ (reference sequence). CDR3 DNA: TGTGCCAGCAGCCCGCCAGATTGGTCGTACAATGAGCAGTTCTTC. This encodes CASSPPDWSYNEQFF.

V is TRBV10-3 and J is TRBJ2-6, with D perhaps TRBD1 (6 bases). Germline values: CDR1 ENHRY, CDR2 SYGVKD. Trimming removed 3 bases from V and 0 bases from J, with 9 bases in between. This CDR3 has 16 amino acids. In DNA form, the CDR3 reads TGTGCCATCAGTGAACGGGACACCTCTGGGGCCAACGTCCTGACTTTC. Translating gives CAISERDTSGANVLTF.

The chain joins TRBV27 to TRBJ1-1; maybe TRBD1 (5 bases). This CDR3 is built from 16 residues. Trimming removed 2 bases from V and 2 bases from J, with 15 bases in between. The germline V gene has CDR1 MNHEY and CDR2 SMNVEV (reference sequence). The CDR3 loop reads CASSLLGNGANTEAFF. In nucleotides, the CDR3 is TGTGCCAGCAGTTTACTGGGCAATGGGGCCAACACTGAAGCTTTCTTT.

The chain uses TRBV9 and TRBJ2-3; D remains unclear. The length of the CDR3 is 13 residues. In germline, CDR1 is SGDLS, CDR2 YYNGEE. Trimming took off 4 bases at V and 1 base at J, with 7 bases between the two ends. The CDR3 bases are TGTGCCAGCAGCTTCACCCGCACAGATACGCAGTATTTT. Its protein product is CASSFTRTDTQYF.

The gene calls are TRBV18 and TRBJ2-7; unclear D gene. The CDR3 runs to 15 residues. V was trimmed by 0 bases and J by 0 bases, leaving 9 bases between them. Germline V CDR1 and CDR2: KGHSH, LQKENI. CDR3 coding DNA: TGTGCCAGCTCACCACCGATGCCCTCCTCCTACGAGCAGTACTTC. It codes for CASSPPMPSSYEQYF.

This chain joins TRBV7-9 and TRBJ1-2; perhaps TRBD1 as D (5 bases). Germline CDR1 reads SEHNR; CDR2 reads FQNEAQ (reference sequence). The CDR3 runs 16 residues. Deletions cut 3 bases from V and 1 base from J, with 15 bases between. CDR3 bases: TGTGCCAGCAGCTTTTTGACAGAACCCTATAACTATGGCTACACCTTC. Protein product: CASSFLTEPYNYGYTF.

The chain combines TRBV25-1 with TRBJ2-1; TRBD1 might be the D (5 bases). The germline V and J ends were trimmed by 2 bases and 15 bases, with 11 bases remaining between them. The CDR3 extends over 11 amino acids. Germline V gives CDR1 MGHDK, CDR2 SYGVNS. CDR3 residues: CASSEGARWFF. The CDR3 region has the DNA TGTGCCAGCAGTGAAGGGGCCCGGTGGTTCTTC.

This clone was observed a single time. The chain carries TRBV5-6 and TRBJ2-3; weak D call: TRBD1 (6 bases). Trimming took 2 bases from V and 2 from J, leaving 9 bases between them. Germline V gives CDR1 SGHDT, CDR2 YYEEEE. This CDR3 region has 14 residues. Here the CDR3 DNA reads TGTGCCAGCAGCTTCCAGGGGTACACAGATACGCAGTATTTT. Its protein product is CASSFQGYTDTQYF.

The sample holds a few counts of this clone. The chain has TRBV5-1 and TRBJ1-2; 7 bases agree with TRBD1. With V trimmed by 2 bases and J by 5 bases, 3 bases remained unmatched. Germline V CDR1 and CDR2: SGHRS, YFSETQ. This CDR3 comprises 13 residues. CDR3 residues: CASSLTGEYGYTF. The CDR3 DNA sequence: TGCGCCAGCAGCTTAACAGGGGAGTATGGCTACACCTTC. The full variable domain, with the rest looked up from reference TRBV5-1 and TRBJ1-2, is KAGVTQTPRYLIKTRGQQVTLSCSPISGHRSVSWYQQTPGQGLQFLFEYFSETQRNKGNFPGRFSGRQFSNSRSEMNVSTLELGDSALYLCASSLTGEYGYTFGSGTRLTVV.

This rearrangement joins TRBV4-1 to TRBJ2-2; a possible D gene is TRBD1 (6 bases). Germline loops: CDR1 MGHRA, CDR2 YSYEKL. The CDR3 has 16 amino acids. The V and J ends lost 5 bases and 0 bases respectively, with 13 bases between them. The CDR3 nucleotides are TGCGCCAGCAGCTTTAGGGACACTTCGAACACCGGGGAGCTGTTTTTT. Encoded protein: CASSFRDTSNTGELFF.

The chain is built from TRBV10-2 and TRBJ2-1; 7 bases match TRBD2. J was trimmed by 4 bases and V by 4 bases; bases with no gene match: 4. CDR1 and CDR2 (germline): WSHSY, SAAADI. The CDR3 runs to 14 residues. The CDR3 loop reads CASSVGGVYNEQFF. CDR3 nucleotides: TGCGCCAGCAGTGTGGGGGGGGTGTACAATGAGCAGTTCTTC.

This clone was counted only a few times. CDR3 DNA sequence: TGCGCCAGCAGCCCGGGGACAGGCTCCTACGAGCAGTACTTC. This encodes CASSPGTGSYEQYF. J is TRBJ2-7 and V is TRBV4-3; 8 bases align to TRBD1. The germline V gene encodes CDR1 LGHNA and CDR2 YSLEER. This CDR3 region has 14 residues. The ends lost 4 bases at V and 0 bases at J; junction bases unmatched: 2.

The chain has TRBV30 and TRBJ2-7, with D possibly TRBD2 on 6 matching bases. Germline loops: CDR1 GTSNPN, CDR2 SVGIG (reference sequence). There are 12 residues in the CDR3. The germline V and J ends were trimmed by 4 bases and 5 bases, with 12 bases remaining between them. The CDR3 DNA reads as TGTGCCTGGACATGGGGCGGGGACGAGCAGTACTTC. Its protein is CAWTWGGDEQYF.

The rearrangement links TRBV29-1 to TRBJ1-2; D remains unclear. The CDR3 runs to 10 residues. V lost 7 bases and J 7 bases, leaving 10 bases between the germline ends. Germline CDR1 SQVTM, CDR2 ANQGSEA. The CDR3 coding sequence is TGCAGCGCACGAGAAGCTGGCTACACCTTC. Protein: CSAREAGYTF.

The gene calls are TRBV11-2 and TRBJ2-7, with D perhaps TRBD2 (7 bases). Trimming shortened V by 4 bases and J by 0 bases, and 10 bases separated the two germline ends. CDR3 length: 14 residues. Germline V CDR1 and CDR2: SGHAT, FQNNGV. The CDR3 loop reads CASSWRGPSYEQYF. The DNA for the CDR3 is TGTGCCAGCAGCTGGCGGGGGCCCTCCTACGAGCAGTACTTC.

The chain employs TRBV25-1 and TRBJ2-5; 9 bases line up with TRBD1. This CDR3 spans 16 amino acids. The trim removed 6 bases at V and 3 bases at J, leaving 11 bases unmatched. Germline CDR1 MGHDK, CDR2 SYGVNS. The CDR3 coding sequence is TGTGCCAGCAGCCCAGGCAGGACAGGGGATAAAGAGACCCAGTACTTC. It specifies CASSPGRTGDKETQYF.

The chain uses TRBV29-1 and TRBJ1-2; possibly TRBD1 for D (6 bases). The ends were cut back, 3 bases at V and 8 bases at J, with 13 bases in the middle. The CDR3 sequence is 12 residues long. Looked up from germline, CDR1 is SQVTM and CDR2 is ANQGSEA. The CDR3 loop reads CSVDPYRDGYTF. The CDR3 DNA reads TGCAGCGTTGACCCGTACAGGGACGGCTACACCTTC. The full variable domain, with the rest looked up from reference TRBV29-1 and TRBJ1-2, is SAVISQKPSRDICQRGTSLTIQCQVDSQVTMMFWYRQQPGQSLTLIATANQGSEATYESGFVIDKFPISRPNLTFSTLTVSNMSPEDSSIYLCSVDPYRDGYTFGSGTRLTVV.

This clone was counted only a few times. The chain couples TRBV23-1 to TRBJ1-1; tentatively, D is TRBD1 (5 bases). TRBV23-1 is noted as an ORF with a role that remains uncertain. Trimming shortened V by 5 bases and J by 2 bases, and 15 bases separated the two germline ends. CDR3 length: 15 residues. The CDR3 bases are TGCGCCAGCAGTTTCCCGAGGAGGGGAAACACTGAAGCTTTCTTT. It encodes CASSFPRRGNTEAFF.

The rearrangement uses TRBV7-8 and TRBJ2-4; the D call may be TRBD1 or TRBD2 (5 bases each). Germline CDR1 and CDR2: SGHVS and FQNEAQ. With 5 bases removed from V and 6 bases from J, the gap between germline ends came to 11 bases. The CDR3 totals 13 residues. The CDR3 spells CASSPSRGNIQYF. The CDR3 DNA reads as TGTGCCAGCAGCCCCTCGAGGGGAAACATTCAGTACTTC.